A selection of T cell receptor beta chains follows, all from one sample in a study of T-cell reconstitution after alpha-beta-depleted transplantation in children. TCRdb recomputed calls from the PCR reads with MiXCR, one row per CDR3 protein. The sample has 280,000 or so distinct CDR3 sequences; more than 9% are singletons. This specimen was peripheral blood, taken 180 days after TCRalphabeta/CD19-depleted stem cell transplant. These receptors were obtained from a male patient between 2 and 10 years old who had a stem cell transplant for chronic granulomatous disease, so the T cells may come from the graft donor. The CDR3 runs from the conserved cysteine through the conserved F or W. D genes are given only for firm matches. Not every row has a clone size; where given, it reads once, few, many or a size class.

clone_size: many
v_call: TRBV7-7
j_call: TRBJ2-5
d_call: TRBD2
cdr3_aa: CASSGGGTLGTQYF
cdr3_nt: TGTGCTAGCAGCGGGGGGGGCACCCTCGGGACCCAGTACTTC

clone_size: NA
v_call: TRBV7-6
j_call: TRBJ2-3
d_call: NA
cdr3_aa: CASSSWLRDSTDTQYF
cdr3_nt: TGTGCCAGCAGCTCTTGGCTTCGGGACAGCACAGATACGCAGTATTTT

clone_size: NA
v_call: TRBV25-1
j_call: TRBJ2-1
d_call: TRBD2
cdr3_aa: CASSAGTSYSNEQFF
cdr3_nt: TGTGCCAGCAGTGCGGGGACTAGCTATTCCAATGAGCAGTTCTTC

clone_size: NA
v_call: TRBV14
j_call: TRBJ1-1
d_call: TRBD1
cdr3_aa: CASSQDKRTGKGTEAFF
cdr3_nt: TGTGCCAGCAGCCAAGACAAGCGGACAGGGAAGGGCACTGAAGCTTTCTTT

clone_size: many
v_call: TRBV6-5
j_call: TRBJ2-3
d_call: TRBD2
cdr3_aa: CASSYGGLAGGDTQYF
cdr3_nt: TGTGCCAGCAGTTACGGCGGACTAGCGGGGGGAGATACGCAGTATTTT

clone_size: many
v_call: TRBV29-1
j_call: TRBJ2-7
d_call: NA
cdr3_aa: CSVETGVREQYF
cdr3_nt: TGCAGCGTTGAAACGGGGGTACGCGAGCAGTACTTC

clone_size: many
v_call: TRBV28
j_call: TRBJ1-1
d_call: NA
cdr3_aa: CASSLLRGDRNTEAFF
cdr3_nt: TGTGCCAGCAGTTTACTCCGAGGGGACCGGAACACTGAAGCTTTCTTT

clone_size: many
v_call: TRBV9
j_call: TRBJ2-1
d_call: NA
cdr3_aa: CASSPGSGTIYNEQFF
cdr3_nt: TGTGCCAGCAGCCCCGGATCCGGTACTATTTACAATGAGCAGTTCTTC

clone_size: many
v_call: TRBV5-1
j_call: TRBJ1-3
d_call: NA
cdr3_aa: CASRPGNSGNTIYF
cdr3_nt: TGCGCCAGCAGGCCAGGGAACTCTGGAAACACCATATATTTT

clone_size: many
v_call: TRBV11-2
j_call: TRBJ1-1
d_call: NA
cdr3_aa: CASSSTGGRTEAFF
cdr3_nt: TGTGCCAGCAGCTCCACCGGGGGGCGGACTGAAGCTTTCTTT

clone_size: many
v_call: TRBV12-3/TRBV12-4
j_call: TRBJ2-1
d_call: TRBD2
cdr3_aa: CASSLLRLAGADEQFF
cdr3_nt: TGTGCCAGCAGTTTATTACGACTAGCGGGAGCGGATGAGCAGTTCTTC

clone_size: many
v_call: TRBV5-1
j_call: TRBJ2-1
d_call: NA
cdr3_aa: CASKSGSHLYNEQFF
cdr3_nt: TGCGCCAGCAAATCCGGGTCTCACCTATACAATGAGCAGTTCTTC

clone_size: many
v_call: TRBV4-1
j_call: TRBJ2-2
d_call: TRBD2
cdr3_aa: CASSQDPGGTSTGELFF
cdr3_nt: TGCGCCAGCAGCCAGGATCCGGGGGGGACGAGCACCGGGGAGCTGTTTTTT